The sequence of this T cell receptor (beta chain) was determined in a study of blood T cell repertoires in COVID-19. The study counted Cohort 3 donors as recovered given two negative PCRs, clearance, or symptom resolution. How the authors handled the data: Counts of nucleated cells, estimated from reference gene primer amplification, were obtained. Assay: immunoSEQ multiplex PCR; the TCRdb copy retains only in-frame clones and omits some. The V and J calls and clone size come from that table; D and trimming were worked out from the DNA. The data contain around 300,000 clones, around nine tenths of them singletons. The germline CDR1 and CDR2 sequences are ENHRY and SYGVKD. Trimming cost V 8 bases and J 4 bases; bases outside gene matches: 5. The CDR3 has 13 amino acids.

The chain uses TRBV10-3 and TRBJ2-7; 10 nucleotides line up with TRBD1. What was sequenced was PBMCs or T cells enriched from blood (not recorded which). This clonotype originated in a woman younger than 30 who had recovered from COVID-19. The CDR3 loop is CAIGTGVGYEQYF. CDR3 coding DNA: TGTGCCATCGGGACAGGGGTTGGATACGAGCAGTACTTC.